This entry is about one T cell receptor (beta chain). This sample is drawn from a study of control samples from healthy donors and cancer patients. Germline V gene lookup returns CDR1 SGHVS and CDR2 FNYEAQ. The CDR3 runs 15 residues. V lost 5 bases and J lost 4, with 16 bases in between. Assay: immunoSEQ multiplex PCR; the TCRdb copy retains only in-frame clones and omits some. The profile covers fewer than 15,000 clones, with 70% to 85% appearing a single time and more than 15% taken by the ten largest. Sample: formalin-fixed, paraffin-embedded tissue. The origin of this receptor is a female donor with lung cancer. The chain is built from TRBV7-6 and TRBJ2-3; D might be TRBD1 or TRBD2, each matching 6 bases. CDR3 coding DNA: TGTGCCAGCAGCCTAGGAGGGGGGTGGGCAGATACGCAGTATTTT. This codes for CASSLGGGWADTQYF.